This T cell receptor beta chain was identified during a study of blood T cell repertoires in COVID-19. In the study overall: Whether acute or convalescent, the COVID-19 samples came from the United States, Italy and Spain.

Exposed enrollees had met someone with a PCR-confirmed or clinician-diagnosed COVID-19 case at some point within the 2 weeks before study entry. The method was immunoSEQ multiplex PCR; TCRdb's version includes in-frame clones alone and lacks a portion of them. The data hold around 320,000 clones, with under 90% observed a single time. This CDR3 contains 14 residues. The germline CDR1 and CDR2 sequences are SNHLY and FYNNEI. Unmatched junction bases numbered 3, after V lost 0 bases and J lost 7 bases. The gene calls are TRBV2 and TRBJ2-3; 8 bases agree with TRBD2. This receptor was obtained from a woman aged 45-59 years who had been exposed to COVID-19. The sample taken for sequencing was PBMCs or T cells enriched from blood (not recorded which). Written as DNA, the CDR3 is TGTGCCAGCAGTGAAGCGCGGGGGGCGAATACGCAGTATTTT. Residues: CASSEARGANTQYF.